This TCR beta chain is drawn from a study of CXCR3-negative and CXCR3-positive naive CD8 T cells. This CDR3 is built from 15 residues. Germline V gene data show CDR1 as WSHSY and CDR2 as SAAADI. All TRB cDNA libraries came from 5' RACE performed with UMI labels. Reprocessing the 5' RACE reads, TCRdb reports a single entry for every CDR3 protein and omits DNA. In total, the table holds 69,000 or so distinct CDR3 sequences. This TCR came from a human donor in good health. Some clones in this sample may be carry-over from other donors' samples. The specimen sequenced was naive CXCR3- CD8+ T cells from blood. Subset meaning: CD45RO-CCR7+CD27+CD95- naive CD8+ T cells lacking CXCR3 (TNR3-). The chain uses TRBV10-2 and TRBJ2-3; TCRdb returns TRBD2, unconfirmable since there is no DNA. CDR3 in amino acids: CASNQLAGSTDTQYF.